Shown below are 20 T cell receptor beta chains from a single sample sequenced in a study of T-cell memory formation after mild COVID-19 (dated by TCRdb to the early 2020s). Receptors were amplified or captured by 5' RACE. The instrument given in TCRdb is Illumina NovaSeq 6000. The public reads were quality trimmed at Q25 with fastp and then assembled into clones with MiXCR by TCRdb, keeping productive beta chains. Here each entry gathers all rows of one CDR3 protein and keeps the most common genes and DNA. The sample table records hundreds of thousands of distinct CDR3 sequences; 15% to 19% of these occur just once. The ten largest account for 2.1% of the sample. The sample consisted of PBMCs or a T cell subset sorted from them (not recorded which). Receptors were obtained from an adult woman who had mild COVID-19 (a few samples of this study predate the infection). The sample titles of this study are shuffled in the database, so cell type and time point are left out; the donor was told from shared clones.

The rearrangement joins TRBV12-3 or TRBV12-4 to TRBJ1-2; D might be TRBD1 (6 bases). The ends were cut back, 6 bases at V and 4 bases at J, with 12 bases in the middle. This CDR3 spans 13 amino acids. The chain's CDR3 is CASSRGGTYGYTF. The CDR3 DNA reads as TGTGCCAGCAGCCGAGGGGGGACCTATGGCTACACCTTC.

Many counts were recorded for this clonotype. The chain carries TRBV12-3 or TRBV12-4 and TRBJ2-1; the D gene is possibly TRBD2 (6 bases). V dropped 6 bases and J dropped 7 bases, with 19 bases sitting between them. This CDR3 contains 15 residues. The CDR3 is CASRFQDPGVNEQFF. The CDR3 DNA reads TGTGCCAGCAGATTCCAGGACCCGGGGGTAAATGAGCAGTTCTTC.

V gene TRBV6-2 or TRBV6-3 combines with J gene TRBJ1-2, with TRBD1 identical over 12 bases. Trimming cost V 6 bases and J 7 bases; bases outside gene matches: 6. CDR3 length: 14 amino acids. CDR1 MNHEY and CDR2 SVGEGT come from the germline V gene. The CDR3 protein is CASRHPGQGAGYTF. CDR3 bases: TGTGCCAGCAGACACCCGGGACAGGGGGCTGGCTACACCTTC.

This CDR3 is CASSPWTGVNTEAFF. The CDR3 DNA reads as TGTGCCAGCAGCCCGTGGACAGGTGTGAACACTGAAGCTTTCTTT. The V call is TRBV7-2, the J call TRBJ1-1, with TRBD1 matching over 7 bases. CDR3 length: 15 residues. V was pared by 5 bases and J by 0 bases, with 6 bases of the junction left unmatched. CDR1 is SGHTA and CDR2 is FQGNSA in the germline V gene. The complete variable domain, with remaining parts taken from reference TRBV7-2 and TRBJ1-1, reads GAGVSQSPSNKVTEKGKDVELRCDPISGHTALYWYRQSLGQGLEFLIYFQGNSAPDKSGLPSDRFSAERTGGSVSTLTIQRTQQEDSAVYLCASSPWTGVNTEAFFGQGTRLTVV.

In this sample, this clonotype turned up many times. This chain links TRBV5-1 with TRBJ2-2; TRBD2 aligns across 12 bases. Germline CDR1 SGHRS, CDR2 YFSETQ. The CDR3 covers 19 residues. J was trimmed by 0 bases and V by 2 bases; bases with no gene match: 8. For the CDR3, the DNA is TGCGCCAGCAGCTTAGCCCCTAGCGGGAGGGCCACGAACACCGGGGAGCTGTTTTTT. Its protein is CASSLAPSGRATNTGELFF.

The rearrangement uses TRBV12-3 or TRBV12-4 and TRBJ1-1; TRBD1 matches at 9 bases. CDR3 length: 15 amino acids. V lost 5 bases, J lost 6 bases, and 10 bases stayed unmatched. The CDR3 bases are TGTGCCAGCAGTCACTCCGGGACAGGGACGTCTGAAGCTTTCTTT. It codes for CASSHSGTGTSEAFF.

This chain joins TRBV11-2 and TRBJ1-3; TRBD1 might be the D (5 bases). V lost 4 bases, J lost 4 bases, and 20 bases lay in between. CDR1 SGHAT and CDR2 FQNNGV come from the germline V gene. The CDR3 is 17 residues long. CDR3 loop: CASSSTGPGFLGNTIYF. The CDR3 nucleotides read TGTGCCAGCAGCTCGACTGGCCCAGGGTTTCTCGGAAACACCATATATTTT.

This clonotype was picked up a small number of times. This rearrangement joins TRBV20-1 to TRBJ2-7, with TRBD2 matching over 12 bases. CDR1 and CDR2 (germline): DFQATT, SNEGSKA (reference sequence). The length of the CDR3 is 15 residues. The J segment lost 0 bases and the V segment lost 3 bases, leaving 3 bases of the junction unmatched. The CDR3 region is CSASGTSGYSYEQYF. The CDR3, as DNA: TGCAGTGCTAGTGGGACTAGCGGGTACTCCTACGAGCAGTACTTC.

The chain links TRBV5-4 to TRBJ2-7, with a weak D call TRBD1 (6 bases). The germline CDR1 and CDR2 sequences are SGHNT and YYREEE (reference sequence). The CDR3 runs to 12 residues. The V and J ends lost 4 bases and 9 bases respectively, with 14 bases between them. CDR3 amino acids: CASSRDKSRQYF. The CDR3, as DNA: TGTGCCAGCAGCCGGGACAAATCCCGGCAGTACTTC.

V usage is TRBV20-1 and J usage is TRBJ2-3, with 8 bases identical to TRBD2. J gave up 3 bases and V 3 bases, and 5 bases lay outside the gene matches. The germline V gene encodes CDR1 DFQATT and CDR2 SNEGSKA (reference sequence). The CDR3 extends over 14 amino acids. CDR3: CSASEGTSTDTQYF. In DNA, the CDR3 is TGCAGTGCTAGTGAGGGGACTAGTACAGATACGCAGTATTTT.

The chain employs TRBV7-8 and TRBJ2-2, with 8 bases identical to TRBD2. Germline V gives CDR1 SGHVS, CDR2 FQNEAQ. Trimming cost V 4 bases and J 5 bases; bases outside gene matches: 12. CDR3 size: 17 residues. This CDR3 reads CASSSARSGVNTGELFF. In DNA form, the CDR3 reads TGTGCCAGCAGCTCAGCCCGTAGCGGGGTGAATACCGGGGAGCTGTTTTTT.

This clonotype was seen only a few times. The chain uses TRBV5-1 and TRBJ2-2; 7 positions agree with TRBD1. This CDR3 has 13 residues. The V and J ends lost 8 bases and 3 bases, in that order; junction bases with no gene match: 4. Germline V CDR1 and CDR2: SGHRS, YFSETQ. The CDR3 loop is CASRTGDTGELFF. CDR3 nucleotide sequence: TGCGCCAGTAGGACAGGCGACACCGGGGAGCTGTTTTTT.

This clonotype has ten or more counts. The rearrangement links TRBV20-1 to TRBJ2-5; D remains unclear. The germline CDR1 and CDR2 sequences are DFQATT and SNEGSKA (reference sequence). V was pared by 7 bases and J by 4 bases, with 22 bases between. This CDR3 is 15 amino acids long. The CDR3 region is CSVLRTADSGETQYF. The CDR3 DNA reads TGCAGTGTTCTACGGACCGCAGATTCCGGAGAGACCCAGTACTTC.

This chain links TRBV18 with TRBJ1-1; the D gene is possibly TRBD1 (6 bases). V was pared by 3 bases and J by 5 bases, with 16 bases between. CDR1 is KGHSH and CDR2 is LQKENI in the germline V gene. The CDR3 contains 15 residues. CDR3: CASSPPGQMGTEAFF. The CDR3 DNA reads TGTGCCAGCTCACCTCCTGGACAGATGGGGACTGAAGCTTTCTTT.

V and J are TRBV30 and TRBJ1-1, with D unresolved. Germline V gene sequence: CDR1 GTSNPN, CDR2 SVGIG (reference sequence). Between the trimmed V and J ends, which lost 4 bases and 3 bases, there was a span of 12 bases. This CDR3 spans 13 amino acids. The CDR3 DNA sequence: TGTGCCTGGACCAACGGGATGGACACTGAAGCTTTCTTT. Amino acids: CAWTNGMDTEAFF. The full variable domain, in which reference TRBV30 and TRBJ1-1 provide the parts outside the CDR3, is SQTIHQWPATLVQPVGSPLSLECTVEGTSNPNLYWYRQAAGRGLQLLFYSVGIGQISSEVPQNLSASRPQDRQFILSSKKLLLSDSGFYLCAWTNGMDTEAFFGQGTRLTVV.

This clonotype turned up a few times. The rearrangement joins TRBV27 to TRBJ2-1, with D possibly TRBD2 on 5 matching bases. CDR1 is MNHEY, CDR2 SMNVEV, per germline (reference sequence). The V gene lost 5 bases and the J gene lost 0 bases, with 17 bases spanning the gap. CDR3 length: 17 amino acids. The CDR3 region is CASSPGNGRRSYNEQFF. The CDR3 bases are TGTGCCAGCAGTCCGGGGAACGGACGGCGCTCCTACAATGAGCAGTTCTTC.

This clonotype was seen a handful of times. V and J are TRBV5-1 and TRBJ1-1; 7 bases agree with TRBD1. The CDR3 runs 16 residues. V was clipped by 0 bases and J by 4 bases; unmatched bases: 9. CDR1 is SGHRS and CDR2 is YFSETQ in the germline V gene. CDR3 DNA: TGCGCCAGCAGCTTGGTAATTGCAGGGGGGTCCACTGAAGCTTTCTTT. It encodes CASSLVIAGGSTEAFF.

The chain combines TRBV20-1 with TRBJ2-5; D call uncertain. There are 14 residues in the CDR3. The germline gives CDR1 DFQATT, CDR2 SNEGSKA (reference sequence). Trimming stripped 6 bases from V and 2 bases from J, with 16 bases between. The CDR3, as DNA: TGCAGTGCAGAGGATCTAATTAAACAAGAGACCCAGTACTTC. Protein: CSAEDLIKQETQYF.

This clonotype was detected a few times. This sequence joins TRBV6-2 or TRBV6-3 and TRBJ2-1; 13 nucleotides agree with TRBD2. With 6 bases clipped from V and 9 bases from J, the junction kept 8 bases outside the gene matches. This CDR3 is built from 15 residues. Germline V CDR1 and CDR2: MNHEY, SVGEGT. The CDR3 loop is CASSDTSGRGTEQFF. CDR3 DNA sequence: TGTGCCAGCAGCGATACTAGCGGGAGGGGAACTGAGCAGTTCTTC.

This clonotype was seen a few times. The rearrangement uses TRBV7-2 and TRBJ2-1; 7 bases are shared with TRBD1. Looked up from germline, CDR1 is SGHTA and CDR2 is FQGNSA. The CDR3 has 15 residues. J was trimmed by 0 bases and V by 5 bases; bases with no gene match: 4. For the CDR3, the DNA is TGTGCCAGCAGCAGGGGACAGATCTCCTACAATGAGCAGTTCTTC. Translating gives CASSRGQISYNEQFF. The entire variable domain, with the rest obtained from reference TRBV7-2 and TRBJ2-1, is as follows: GAGVSQSPSNKVTEKGKDVELRCDPISGHTALYWYRQSLGQGLEFLIYFQGNSAPDKSGLPSDRFSAERTGGSVSTLTIQRTQQEDSAVYLCASSRGQISYNEQFFGPGTRLTVL.